This TCR beta chain was documented in a study of blood T cell repertoires in COVID-19. Turning to the study itself: Whether acute or convalescent, the COVID-19 samples came from the United States, Italy and Spain. Nucleic acid was either cDNA or gDNA, and it came from T cells, B-cell-depleted T cells, or PBMCs.

In the authors' methods: Estimation of nucleated cell counts relied on the amplification of reference gene primers. Assay used: immunoSEQ multiplex PCR; TCRdb lists only in-frame clones, some missing. The V and J calls and the clone size are those of that table, but D and trimming were determined from the DNA. This table has about 240,000 clones, roughly 82% appearing once. The CDR3 is 13 residues long. Trimming took off 5 bases at V and 7 bases at J, with 14 bases between the two ends. Germline V gene sequence: CDR1 MNHEY, CDR2 SVGAGI. The sequenced material came from peripheral blood. The rearrangement links TRBV6-5 to TRBJ1-1; D is perhaps TRBD1 (5 bases). This TCR derives from a woman in her sixties or seventies with acute or convalescent COVID-19. For the CDR3, the DNA is TGTGCCAGCAGTATCGGGCAGGGTGGTGAAGCTTTCTTT. As protein: CASSIGQGGEAFF.